This T cell receptor (beta chain) was retrieved from a study of blood T cell repertoires in COVID-19. Study-level background: The United States, Italy and Spain were the sources of the acute and convalescent COVID-19 samples.

The repertoire was sequenced with immunoSEQ multiplex PCR; TCRdb's copy has only in-frame clones and lacks some. The sample has some 45,000 clones; 88% are singletons. V dropped 5 bases and J dropped 8; count of bases not matched to a gene: 12. This CDR3 has 15 amino acids. Germline CDR1 and CDR2: SGHNT and YENEEA. The sample consisted of peripheral blood. This receptor was identified in a human donor with active COVID-19. The donor label of this sample is uncertain. V and J are TRBV11-3 and TRBJ2-1, with TRBD1 matching over 7 bases. CDR3 nucleotides: TGTGCCAGCAGCCTAACAGGGGCGGAGATCCATGAGCAGTTCTTC. Translated: CASSLTGAEIHEQFF.